This T cell receptor beta chain was documented in a study of blood T cell repertoires in COVID-19. Turning to the study itself: Nucleic acid was either cDNA or gDNA, and it came from T cells, B-cell-depleted T cells, or PBMCs.

V dropped 1 base and J dropped 1; count of bases not matched to a gene: 6. The CDR3 is 16 amino acids. The V gene's germline CDR1 is ENHRY and CDR2 SYGVKD. Authors' processing steps: Amplified reference gene primers provided the basis for estimating nucleated cell counts. Repertoires were generated with immunoSEQ multiplex PCR, while TCRdb's copy carries only in-frame clones and drops some. D and trimming were read from the DNA, whereas the V and J calls and clone size are those reported in that table. The data show nearly 80,000 clones, 84% seen once. The chain couples TRBV10-3 to TRBJ2-7; TRBD1 matches 8 bases. The sequence was obtained from a man aged 50 to 59 with acute or convalescent COVID-19. Material for sequencing was peripheral blood. The CDR3 DNA reads as TGTGCCATCAGTGAGTTGTGGCAGGGGGCATCCTACGAGCAGTACTTC. It codes for CAISELWQGASYEQYF.